This T cell receptor (beta chain) came from a study of T cells in Graves' hyperthyroidism and ophthalmopathy. Researchers amplified the TCR beta CDR3 regions from RNA transcripts. First-round RT-PCR of the TCR CDR3 relied on the HTBI primer set. TCRdb re-called the multiplex PCR reads with MiXCR, one entry per CDR3 protein. The top ten hold 30% to 40% of the sample, which has over 250,000 distinct CDR3 sequences, about an eighth seen once. V shed 3 bases, J shed 11 bases, and the junction held 16 bases outside the gene matches. CDR3 length equals 16 residues. The germline CDR1 and CDR2 sequences are SEHNR and FQNEAQ (reference sequence). For the diagnoses, clinical symptoms, serum thyroxine and TRAb, thyroid ultrasound and orbital computed tomography were used. Extraction of PBMCs used 10 ml of fresh peripheral blood. Broader study findings: Ophthalmopathy was separated from stable hyperthyroidism by a 13 V-J model. Among thyroid clonotypes expanded above 0.001, most also appeared in blood.

In this sample, this clonotype turned up many times. The antigen is unknown. The TCR originated in a woman aged 40 to 49 with Graves' ophthalmopathy. The V call is TRBV7-9, the J call TRBJ2-1, with 7 positions matching TRBD2. Sequencing input: blood. The CDR3, as DNA: TGTGCCAGCAGCTTTCTAACATCCGGCTGGACTAGTAAGCAGTTCTTC. It is translated as CASSFLTSGWTSKQFF.